Presented here are 9 T cell receptor beta chains from one specimen sequenced in a study of T cells in Graves' hyperthyroidism and ophthalmopathy. Regions amplified from RNA transcripts were the TCR beta CDR3 regions. The HTBI set primed first-round TCR CDR3 RT-PCR. Via MiXCR, TCRdb re-called the multiplex PCR reads, giving one row per CDR3 protein. Counted here are 550,000 to 600,000 distinct CDR3 sequences, approximately 44% occurring once; the ten biggest clones make up about 20%. The sample taken for sequencing was peripheral blood or thyroid tissue (not recorded which). Receptors were obtained from an adult woman with Graves' disease, either hyperthyroidism or ophthalmopathy (not recorded which).

The chain combines TRBV28 with TRBJ2-7; D might be TRBD1 or TRBD2, each matching 8 bases. The CDR3 length is 15 residues. The germline V gene encodes CDR1 MDHEN and CDR2 SYDVKM. Trimming pared 6 bases from V and 2 bases from J, leaving 17 bases between. CDR3 nucleotide sequence: TGTGCCAGCAGCCCAACAGGGGGACTAGCCTACGAGCAGTACTTC. This encodes CASSPTGGLAYEQYF.

This clonotype showed up many times. The chain uses TRBV6-5 and TRBJ2-5; 14 bases are a match to TRBD2. Germline V gives CDR1 MNHEY, CDR2 SVGAGI. The CDR3 extends over 15 amino acids. The J segment lost 3 bases and the V segment lost 5 bases, leaving 2 bases of the junction unmatched. CDR3 nucleotide sequence: TGTGCCAGCAGTGGGACTAGCGGGAGTAAAGAGACCCAGTACTTC. Encoded protein: CASSGTSGSKETQYF.

This clonotype was counted ten times or more. The chain has TRBV5-1 and TRBJ1-6; 9 bases align to TRBD1. The CDR3 is made up of 15 amino acids. In germline, CDR1 is SGHRS, CDR2 YFSETQ. Trimming took 4 bases from V and 8 from J; bases not matched to a gene: 7. The CDR3 DNA reads TGCGCCAGCAGCCCTGGACAGGGGCCCTATTCACCCCTCCACTTT. Translating gives CASSPGQGPYSPLHF. Filled out from reference TRBV5-1 and TRBJ1-6, the complete variable domain reads KAGVTQTPRYLIKTRGQQVTLSCSPISGHRSVSWYQQTPGQGLQFLFEYFSETQRNKGNFPGRFSGRQFSNSRSEMNVSTLELGDSALYLCASSPGQGPYSPLHFGNGTRLTVT.

This clonotype showed up many times. The V and J genes are TRBV5-1 and TRBJ1-1; the D gene is possibly TRBD1 (5 bases). Per germline, CDR1 SGHRS and CDR2 YFSETQ. The V end lost 1 base, the J end lost 4 bases, and 11 bases lay between the germline ends. The CDR3 runs to 14 residues. CDR3 region: CASSLTVGVTEAFF. CDR3 in DNA: TGCGCCAGCAGCTTGACAGTGGGGGTCACTGAAGCTTTCTTT.

This clonotype was recorded at least ten times. The V gene is TRBV7-2, the J gene TRBJ2-7; no clear D. V dropped 0 bases and J dropped 3 bases, with 9 bases sitting between them. The CDR3 consists of 14 residues. The germline V gene encodes CDR1 SGHTA and CDR2 FQGNSA. In nucleotides, the CDR3 is TGTGCCAGCAGCTTAGCTTCCGGATACTACGAGCAGTACTTC. It encodes CASSLASGYYEQYF.

This rearrangement joins TRBV2 to TRBJ1-1; D is uncertain. Looked up from germline, CDR1 is SNHLY and CDR2 is FYNNEI. V gave up 4 bases and J gave up 4 bases, with 10 bases separating them. The CDR3 consists of 13 residues. CDR3 DNA sequence: TGTGCCAGCAGTGTTTTACCGACCACTGAAGCTTTCTTT. Translation: CASSVLPTTEAFF.

The rearrangement links TRBV28 to TRBJ1-2, with D possibly matching TRBD1 (5 bases). From germline, CDR1 is MDHEN and CDR2 SYDVKM. The V gene lost 2 bases and the J gene lost 2 bases, with 15 bases spanning the gap. The length of the CDR3 is 16 residues. Here the CDR3 reads CASSLAPGYRNYGYTF. DNA for the CDR3: TGTGCCAGCAGTTTAGCCCCAGGGTATCGGAACTATGGCTACACCTTC.

This clonotype appeared many times. This rearrangement joins TRBV14 to TRBJ1-6; 8 bases are shared with TRBD1. V dropped 4 bases and J dropped 10; count of bases not matched to a gene: 12. The CDR3 has 16 amino acids. CDR1 is SGHDN, CDR2 FVKESK, per germline. Here the CDR3 reads CASSPLLGQGGSPLHF. CDR3 sequence (DNA): TGTGCCAGCAGCCCGCTCTTAGGACAGGGTGGATCACCCCTCCACTTT.

This clonotype showed up many times. The chain links TRBV5-1 to TRBJ1-3, with D possibly matching TRBD1 (6 bases). Germline loops: CDR1 SGHRS, CDR2 YFSETQ. There are 15 residues in the CDR3. Between the trimmed V and J ends, which lost 0 bases and 3 bases, there was a span of 10 bases. The CDR3 spells CASSLVGGLGNTIYF. The CDR3 nucleotides are TGCGCCAGCAGCTTGGTTGGGGGGCTTGGAAACACCATATATTTT.